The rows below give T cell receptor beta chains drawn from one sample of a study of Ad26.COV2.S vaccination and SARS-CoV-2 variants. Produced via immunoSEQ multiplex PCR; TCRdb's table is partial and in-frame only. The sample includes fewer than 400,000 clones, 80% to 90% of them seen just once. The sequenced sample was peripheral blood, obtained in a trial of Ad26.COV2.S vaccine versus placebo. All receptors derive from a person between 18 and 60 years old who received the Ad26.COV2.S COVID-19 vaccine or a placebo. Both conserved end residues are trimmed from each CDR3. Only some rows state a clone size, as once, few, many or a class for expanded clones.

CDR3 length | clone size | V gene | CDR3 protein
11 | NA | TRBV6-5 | ASNRAGTYEQY
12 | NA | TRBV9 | ASSVGENTGELF
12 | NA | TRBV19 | ASTEGLQTQPQH
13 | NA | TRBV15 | ATSRDQETDSGYT
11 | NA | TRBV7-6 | ASSLALPGKLF
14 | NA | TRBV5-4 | ASSSSSGGYTDTQY
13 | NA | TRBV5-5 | ASSLAIKYGNEQF
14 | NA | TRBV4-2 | ASSLPTSEGGNIQY
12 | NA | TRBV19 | ASRRRGMNTEAF
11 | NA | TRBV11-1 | ASSSPRLDEQF
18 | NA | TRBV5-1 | ASSLGPRDRGYLMNTEAF
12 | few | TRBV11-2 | ASSLRGYSYEQY
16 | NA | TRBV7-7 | ASSLVLASGGQQETQY
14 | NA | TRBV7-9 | ASSRSGTGDTGELF
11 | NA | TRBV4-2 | ASSRDRDYEQY
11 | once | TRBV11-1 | ASSLGAGETQY
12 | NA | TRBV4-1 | ASSQAGGAGGYT
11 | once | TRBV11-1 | ASSLLVGNTIY
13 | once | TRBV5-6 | ASSLGQAKGEKLF
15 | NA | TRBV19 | ASSIMADPLSGNTIY
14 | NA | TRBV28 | ASSLYLGASTDTQY
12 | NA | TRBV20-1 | SASMGASNYGYT
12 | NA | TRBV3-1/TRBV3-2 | ASSRRTNTGELF
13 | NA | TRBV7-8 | ASSLYRIPTYEQY
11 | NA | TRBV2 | ASGPRGYSPLH
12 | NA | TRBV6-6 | ASSYAGIPYEQY
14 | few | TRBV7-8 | ASSFEDGDYNSPLH
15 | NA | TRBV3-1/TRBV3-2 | ASSQDSLAGLTGELF